This entry lists 29 T cell receptor beta chains sequenced from one sample in a study of CD8 T cells in ankylosing spondylitis. Each CDR3 protein is one row after TCRdb ran MiXCR on the 5' RACE reads. The sample includes about 130,000 distinct CDR3 sequences, about 7% seen only once; the top ten take 9.5% to 15%. Sequencing was done on a sample of blood, either unsorted or a sorted T cell fraction (not recorded which). These receptor sequences come from a female donor with ankylosing spondylitis or in good health (not recorded which).

The V gene is TRBV2, the J gene TRBJ1-4; maybe TRBD1 (6 bases). Trimming cost V 6 bases and J 5 bases, with 13 bases left between them. Per the germline V gene, CDR1 is SNHLY and CDR2 is FYNNEI. The CDR3 covers 14 residues. The CDR3 sequence is CASREDSLNEKLFF. CDR3 nucleotide sequence: TGTGCCAGCAGGGAGGACAGTTTGAATGAAAAACTGTTTTTT. The full variable domain, its missing parts supplied by reference TRBV2 and TRBJ1-4, is EPEVTQTPSHQVTQMGQEVILRCVPISNHLYFYWYRQILGQKVEFLVSFYNNEISEKSEIFDDQFSVERPDGSNFTLKIRSTKLEDSAMYFCASREDSLNEKLFFGSGTQLSVL.

The chain couples TRBV5-6 to TRBJ2-7; maybe TRBD2 (6 bases). CDR1 and CDR2 (germline): SGHDT, YYEEEE. Trimming shortened V by 4 bases and J by 4 bases, and 15 bases separated the two germline ends. The CDR3 is made up of 14 amino acids. The CDR3 protein is CASSPGGATYEQYF. The DNA for the CDR3 is TGTGCCAGCAGCCCCGGCGGGGCTACATACGAGCAGTACTTC.

This clonotype was seen ten or more times. The chain employs TRBV20-1 and TRBJ1-5; D ambiguous. The V end lost 4 bases, the J end lost 7 bases, and 11 bases lay between the germline ends. The CDR3 length is 12 residues. CDR1 and CDR2 from the germline V gene are DFQATT and SNEGSKA (reference sequence). This chain's CDR3 is CSATPRGQPQHF. DNA for the CDR3: TGCAGTGCTACTCCGCGAGGACAGCCCCAGCATTTT.

This clonotype has at least ten counts. The rearrangement joins TRBV5-1 to TRBJ1-2; a possible D gene is TRBD1 (5 bases). This CDR3 comprises 16 residues. CDR1 is SGHRS, CDR2 YFSETQ, per germline. V lost 0 bases to trimming and J lost 4 bases, with 16 bases between them. The CDR3, as DNA: TGCGCCAGCAGCTTGGTACAGGCCACGACAACCTATGGCTACACCTTC. This codes for CASSLVQATTTYGYTF.

This clonotype was observed at least ten times. The J gene is TRBJ1-2, the V gene TRBV12-3 or TRBV12-4; D is uncertain. V was shortened by 9 bases and J by 2 bases, with 13 bases between the two germline ends. The CDR3 is 13 amino acids. The CDR3 region has the DNA TGTGCCAGTACCCTCGAGAACAACTATGGCTACACCTTC. Its protein product is CASTLENNYGYTF.

At least ten counts were recorded for this clonotype. The CDR3 nucleotides read TGTGCCACCAGCAGAACAGGGGGCGGCGGTGAAAAACTGTTTTTT. Residues: CATSRTGGGGEKLFF. This chain connects TRBV15 to TRBJ1-4; TRBD1 matches 9 bases. The CDR3 totals 15 residues. Trimming took 2 bases from V and 7 from J; bases not matched to a gene: 5. The germline CDR1 and CDR2 sequences are LNHNV and YYDKDF (reference sequence).

This clonotype was observed at least ten times. The chain employs TRBV5-1 and TRBJ1-4; D not certain. V lost 0 bases to trimming and J lost 9 bases, with 12 bases between them. Germline-derived CDR1 and CDR2 are SGHRS and YFSETQ. CDR3 length: 14 amino acids. CDR3 nucleotide sequence: TGCGCCAGCAGCTTGGCCCTAGGGAATCAAAAACTGTTTTTT. This gives the protein CASSLALGNQKLFF.

This clonotype was seen repeatedly, ten times or more. The chain uses TRBV14 and TRBJ1-1, with D possibly TRBD1 on 5 matching bases. CDR1 and CDR2 (germline): SGHDN, FVKESK. Trimming left V 4 bases short and J 1 base short, with 10 bases between. This CDR3 has 14 amino acids. The CDR3 here is CASSLIDRNTEAFF. The CDR3 DNA reads as TGTGCCAGCAGCCTAATCGACAGGAACACTGAAGCTTTCTTT.

This clonotype was picked up a small number of times. The chain combines TRBV27 with TRBJ2-1; tentative D call: TRBD1 (6 bases). V lost 1 base and J 0 bases, leaving 10 bases between the germline ends. Germline assignment: CDR1 MNHEY and CDR2 SMNVEV (reference sequence). This CDR3 has 16 residues. The chain's CDR3 is CASSLFRGSSYNEQFF. The DNA of the CDR3 is TGTGCCAGCAGTTTATTTAGGGGGAGCTCCTACAATGAGCAGTTCTTC.

In its sample, this clonotype was seen many times. The V and J genes are TRBV5-1 and TRBJ1-3; D gene ambiguous. Trimming shortened V by 4 bases and J by 2 bases, and 10 bases separated the two germline ends. In germline, CDR1 is SGHRS, CDR2 YFSETQ. This CDR3 contains 14 residues. The CDR3 nucleotides are TGCGCCAGCAGCCTCGGAGGGACTGGAAACACCATATATTTT. This codes for CASSLGGTGNTIYF.

This clonotype showed up many times. The chain joins TRBV29-1 to TRBJ1-1, with 9 bases matching TRBD1. The CDR3 loop spans 14 amino acids. CDR1 is SQVTM and CDR2 is ANQGSEA in the germline V gene. V dropped 6 bases and J dropped 4; count of bases not matched to a gene: 9. The CDR3 nucleotides are TGCAGCGTACATCCGGGACAGGGTGCCACTGAAGCTTTCTTT. Translated: CSVHPGQGATEAFF.

This clonotype was seen many times. The chain recombines TRBV3-1 with TRBJ2-6, with 8 bases identical to TRBD1. This CDR3 comprises 16 residues. CDR1 is LGHDT and CDR2 is YNNKEL in the germline V gene (reference sequence). The V gene end was trimmed by 3 bases and the J gene end by 3 bases; junction bases not matched to a gene: 4. As DNA, the CDR3 is TGTGCCAGCAGCCATCCAGGGGGCTTTGGGGCCAACGTCCTGACTTTC. It is translated as CASSHPGGFGANVLTF.

At least ten counts were recorded for this clonotype. The genes are TRBV4-1 and TRBJ1-1; no definite D call. Germline-derived CDR1 and CDR2 are MGHRA and YSYEKL. V lost 0 bases to trimming and J lost 11 bases, with 7 bases between them. The CDR3 sequence is 11 residues long. As DNA, the CDR3 is TGCGCCAGCAGCCAAGAGGATCGGGCTTTCTTT. This sequence encodes CASSQEDRAFF.

This clonotype was recorded many times. The rearrangement links TRBV12-3 or TRBV12-4 to TRBJ2-1, with 7 positions matching TRBD1. The trim removed 6 bases at V and 5 bases at J, leaving 13 bases unmatched. The CDR3 is made up of 16 amino acids. CDR3 DNA sequence: TGTGCCAGCAGGAAAAAACAGGGGCCATCGAACAATGAGCAGTTCTTC. Amino acids: CASRKKQGPSNNEQFF.

The table lists this clonotype with many counts. The chain employs TRBV7-2 and TRBJ2-3; D gene unclear. Trimming stripped 1 base from V and 2 bases from J, with 13 bases between. The CDR3 is 16 residues long. The germline gives CDR1 SGHTA, CDR2 FQGNSA. CDR3 nucleotides: TGTGCCAGCAGCTTAGGGGTTGGTAGTTTCACAGATACGCAGTATTTT. It is translated as CASSLGVGSFTDTQYF.

This clonotype was seen more than once but under ten times. This sequence joins TRBV7-9 and TRBJ2-6; the D gene could be TRBD1 or TRBD2 (5 bases each). Trimming shortened V by 5 bases and J by 3 bases, and 11 bases separated the two germline ends. This CDR3 has 15 residues. CDR1 is SEHNR, CDR2 FQNEAQ, per germline (reference sequence). Here the CDR3 reads CASSGGVFGANVLTF. CDR3 nucleotide sequence: TGTGCCAGCAGCGGGGGAGTGTTTGGGGCCAACGTCCTGACTTTC.

The chain is built from TRBV12-3 or TRBV12-4 and TRBJ1-1; maybe TRBD1 (6 bases). The germline V and J ends were trimmed by 3 bases and 5 bases, with 13 bases remaining between them. The CDR3 length is 14 residues. The DNA of the CDR3 is TGTGCCAGCAGTTTGAGGGGGGTATTAACTGAAGCTTTCTTT. Amino acid sequence: CASSLRGVLTEAFF.

This clonotype was found many times. The rearrangement joins TRBV7-9 to TRBJ1-2; D is ambiguous. This CDR3 is built from 14 residues. V dropped 0 bases and J dropped 1 base, with 6 bases sitting between them. The germline gives CDR1 SEHNR, CDR2 FQNEAQ (reference sequence). The CDR3 DNA is TGTGCCAGCAGCTTAGCTGAAGTTAACTATGGCTACACCTTC. Translation gives CASSLAEVNYGYTF.

The chain couples TRBV5-8 to TRBJ2-7; D unclear. The germline gives CDR1 SGHTS, CDR2 YDEGEE. With 7 bases removed from V and 13 bases from J, the gap between germline ends came to 15 bases. The CDR3 covers 10 residues. The CDR3 here is CASGSGLLYF. DNA for the CDR3: TGTGCCAGCGGGTCCGGGCTCCTATACTTC.

This clonotype has at least ten counts. The chain uses TRBV18 and TRBJ1-3; D is ambiguous. The germline CDR1 and CDR2 sequences are KGHSH and LQKENI. V gave up 0 bases and J gave up 0 bases, with 15 bases separating them. This CDR3 is 18 amino acids long. CDR3 sequence reads: CASSPPSGRLRSGNTIYF. CDR3 in DNA: TGTGCCAGCTCACCACCGTCGGGTAGATTACGCTCTGGAAACACCATATATTTT. Full variable domain (remainder filled in from reference TRBV18 and TRBJ1-3): NAGVMQNPRHLVRRRGQEARLRCSPMKGHSHVYWYRQLPEEGLKFMVYLQKENIIDESGMPKERFSAEFPKEGPSILRIQQVVRGDSAAYFCASSPPSGRLRSGNTIYFGEGSWLTVV.

This clonotype was found many times. CDR3 DNA sequence: TGTGCCAGCAACGACGTAGCAGAGCAGTACTTC. It translates to CASNDVAEQYF. V usage is TRBV6-2 or TRBV6-3 and J usage is TRBJ2-7; D unclear. This CDR3 contains 11 residues. V lost 7 bases and J lost 7, with 11 bases in between. Germline values: CDR1 MNHEY, CDR2 SVGEGT.

V gene TRBV19 combines with J gene TRBJ1-6; tentatively, D is TRBD1 (6 bases). Trimming removed 9 bases at V and 0 bases at J, with 12 bases between. The CDR3 runs to 15 residues. From germline, CDR1 is LNHDA and CDR2 SQIVND (reference sequence). In DNA, the CDR3 is TGTGCCAGCAACATGGACAGCTCCTATAATTCACCCCTCCACTTT. Translation: CASNMDSSYNSPLHF.

This clonotype was observed at least ten times. CDR3 sequence reads: CASSQGPSLAESSYEQYF. The DNA for the CDR3 is TGTGCCAGCAGCCAAGGTCCCTCGCTAGCGGAGAGCTCCTACGAGCAGTACTTC. The chain joins TRBV4-2 to TRBJ2-7; 7 nucleotides match TRBD2. The length of the CDR3 is 18 residues. V was pared by 1 base and J by 0 bases, with 12 bases of the junction left unmatched. Looked up from germline, CDR1 is LGHNA and CDR2 is YNFKEQ.

This clonotype has a count of ten or more. This chain links TRBV29-1 with TRBJ2-3, with D unresolved. Trimming removed 4 bases at V and 1 base at J, with 6 bases between. The length of the CDR3 is 12 residues. Germline V lookup: CDR1 SQVTM, CDR2 ANQGSEA. CDR3 DNA sequence: TGCAGCGTTGGTGCTGGCACAGATACGCAGTATTTT. Its protein is CSVGAGTDTQYF.

This clonotype appeared many times. The chain employs TRBV6-1 and TRBJ1-1; weak D call: TRBD1 (5 bases). The length of the CDR3 is 15 residues. From germline, CDR1 is MNHNS and CDR2 SASEGT. Between the trimmed V and J ends, which lost 1 base and 4 bases, there was a span of 13 bases. As DNA, the CDR3 is TGTGCCAGCAGTGAAGTCTTCAGGGAGGGCACTGAAGCTTTCTTT. Protein product: CASSEVFREGTEAFF.

This clonotype was picked up many times. V and J are TRBV20-1 and TRBJ2-7, with D perhaps being TRBD1 or TRBD2 (5 bases each). With 6 bases removed from V and 3 bases from J, the gap between germline ends came to 15 bases. Germline V gene lookup returns CDR1 DFQATT and CDR2 SNEGSKA (reference sequence). This CDR3 is 13 amino acids long. The CDR3 loop is CSAHRDGDYEQYF. The CDR3, as DNA: TGCAGTGCCCACCGGGACGGAGACTACGAGCAGTACTTC.

This clonotype was recorded many times. This sequence joins TRBV3-1 and TRBJ1-2; D uncertain. Germline V lookup: CDR1 LGHDT, CDR2 YNNKEL (reference sequence). CDR3 size: 14 residues. Trimming took 2 bases from V and 5 from J, leaving 12 bases between them. CDR3 region: CASSQFLGDYGYTF. CDR3 bases: TGTGCCAGCAGCCAATTTCTCGGGGATTATGGCTACACCTTC.

At least ten counts were recorded for this clonotype. The chain carries TRBV12-3 or TRBV12-4 and TRBJ2-7; possible D gene TRBD1, 6 bases. Trimming took 6 bases from V and 6 from J, leaving 15 bases between them. This CDR3 is 13 amino acids long. The CDR3 DNA reads TGTGCCAGCAGCCTCCAGGGGCTTCTCGAGCAGTACTTC. It specifies CASSLQGLLEQYF.

This clonotype was detected ten times or more. V is TRBV25-1 and J is TRBJ2-2; the D gene is possibly TRBD1 (5 bases). This CDR3 region has 14 residues. Germline V gives CDR1 MGHDK, CDR2 SYGVNS. Trimming shortened V by 4 bases and J by 13 bases, and 19 bases separated the two germline ends. This chain's CDR3 is CASSAPDSISWLFF. CDR3 in DNA: TGTGCCAGCAGTGCTCCCGACAGTATTAGTTGGCTGTTTTTT.